This T cell receptor (beta chain) originates from a study of cytomegalovirus exposure and HLA in healthy donors. About the study: The same platform used for the 666 first-cohort repertoires was also used for the 90 to 150 validation repertoires, as a later analysis reported.

Looked up from germline, CDR1 is SGHTA and CDR2 is FQGNSA. This CDR3 comprises 14 residues. J gave up 7 bases and V 6 bases, and 9 bases lay outside the gene matches. Measured with immunoSEQ multiplex PCR; TCRdb has only the in-frame clones, and not every one. The sample contains 100,000 to 150,000 clones, 89% of which appear only once. The donors were members of the approximately 120-subject validation cohort (separate from the approximately 670-subject first cohort). The sequenced sample was PBMCs. The clonotype was recovered from a woman aged 18-29 years in good health and CMV-seronegative. This chain joins TRBV7-2 and TRBJ1-2; 9 nucleotides match TRBD1. The chain's CDR3 is CASRQTGTGTGYTF. The DNA of the CDR3 is TGTGCCAGCAGACAGACCGGGACAGGGACTGGCTACACCTTC. Variable domain in full (rest from reference TRBV7-2 and TRBJ1-2): GAGVSQSPSNKVTEKGKDVELRCDPISGHTALYWYRQSLGQGLEFLIYFQGNSAPDKSGLPSDRFSAERTGGSVSTLTIQRTQQEDSAVYLCASRQTGTGTGYTFGSGTRLTVV.